This T cell receptor (beta chain) was profiled in a study of T cell responses to AZD1222 COVID-19 vaccine. The germline V gene has CDR1 LGHNT and CDR2 FRNRAP. Trimming removed 4 bases from V and 7 bases from J; junction bases left unmatched: 6. The CDR3 covers 14 residues. Sequencing was performed with immunoSEQ multiplex PCR; in TCRdb, only in-frame clones are kept and a portion is missing. The table includes roughly 170,000 clones, 85% to 95% detected once. Here the sequenced sample was peripheral blood, taken 28 days after the second AZD1222 dose. The clonotype was recovered from an adult who received the AZD1222 COVID-19 vaccine. V usage is TRBV12-5 and J usage is TRBJ1-2; 10 bases line up with TRBD1. This CDR3 is CASGYRDRGFGYTF. The CDR3, as DNA: TGTGCTAGTGGTTACAGGGACAGGGGATTTGGCTACACCTTC.